The clone carrying this TCR beta chain was seen repeatedly, ten times or more. This entry belongs to a study of metastatic and nonmetastatic thyroid tumors. Every patient was untreated before thyroid surgery. TCRdb reanalyzed the PCR reads with MiXCR. The repertoire holds 30,000 to 45,000 clones, 15% to 20% seen once, with about 18% in the top ten. V lost 4 bases to trimming and J lost 3 bases; unmatched junction nucleotides: 12. This CDR3 has 18 residues. Germline CDR1 KGHSY, CDR2 FQNENV. The TCR comes from a female donor with papillary thyroid cancer or a benign thyroid nodule (not recorded which). Some clones in this sample may be carry-over from other donors' samples. Specimen: blood. The rearrangement uses TRBV16 and TRBJ2-2, with 9 bases that match TRBD1. CDR3 sequence: CASSLPRQGQGHTGELFF. In DNA form, the CDR3 reads TGTGCCAGCAGCCTCCCCCGACAGGGACAGGGACACACCGGGGAGCTGTTTTTT.